These T cell receptor beta chains were read from a single sample in a study of blood T cell repertoires in COVID-19. Sequencing used immunoSEQ multiplex PCR; TCRdb keeps in-frame clones, though not all of them. This table has around 130,000 clones, around 83% appearing once. Material: PBMCs or T cells enriched from blood (not recorded which). The receptors shown here come from a woman aged 25 to 39 who had recovered from COVID-19. Each CDR3 is given with its conserved first and last residue. A D gene is named only where the DNA matches it firmly. Clone sizes are given selectively: once, few, many, or a class where the clone is expanded.

D gene | J gene | V gene | clone size | CDR3 protein | CDR3 DNA
. | TRBJ1-2 | TRBV7-3 | . | CASRRTDMDGYTF | TGTGCCAGCAGACGGACGGACATGGATGGCTACACCTTC
. | TRBJ1-6 | TRBV29-1 | . | CSVLVTGNSPLHF | TGCAGCGTTCTGGTAACTGGTAATTCACCCCTCCACTTT
. | TRBJ2-7 | TRBV21-1 | . | CASSNWAGQGTYEQYF | TGTGCCAGCAGCAATTGGGCGGGACAGGGAACCTACGAGCAGTACTTC
. | TRBJ2-2 | TRBV27 | . | CASSTSALVTGELFF | TGTGCCAGCAGTACCTCCGCCCTAGTCACCGGGGAGCTGTTTTTT
. | TRBJ2-3 | TRBV7-3 | . | CASSLSWGDTDTQYF | TGTGCCAGCAGCTTATCATGGGGGGACACAGATACGCAGTATTTT
TRBD1 | TRBJ2-3 | TRBV5-1 | . | CASSLLGTGGTDTQYF | TGCGCCAGCAGCTTGTTAGGGACAGGGGGCACAGATACGCAGTATTTT
TRBD2 | TRBJ2-1 | TRBV7-3 | . | CASSFAGVGEQFF | TGTGCCAGCAGCTTTGCGGGAGTTGGGGAGCAGTTCTTC
. | TRBJ2-1 | TRBV25-1 | . | CASSEAGWYNEQFF | TGTGCCAGCAGTGAGGCAGGGTGGTACAATGAGCAGTTCTTC
TRBD1 | TRBJ1-2 | TRBV18 | . | CASSPYRTGLKPNYGYTF | TGTGCCAGCTCACCCTATCGGACAGGGCTCAAACCTAACTATGGCTACACCTTC
. | TRBJ2-2 | TRBV15 | . | CATSRVRGTGELFF | TGTGCCACCAGCAGAGTTCGGGGTACCGGGGAGCTGTTTTTT
TRBD2 | TRBJ2-5 | TRBV18 | . | CASSGLAGDEGTQYF | TGTGCCAGCTCCGGCCTAGCGGGAGACGAGGGGACCCAGTACTTC
TRBD1 | TRBJ2-7 | TRBV28 | . | CASRGTGNYEQYF | TGTGCCAGCAGGGGGACAGGGAACTACGAGCAGTACTTC
TRBD2 | TRBJ2-1 | TRBV11-3 | . | CASSLDGGRANEQFF | TGTGCCAGCAGCTTAGACGGCGGGAGGGCCAATGAGCAGTTCTTC
TRBD2 | TRBJ2-3 | TRBV27 | . | CASSLTAGGGTDTQYF | TGTGCCAGCAGTTTAACGGCGGGAGGTGGCACAGATACGCAGTATTTT
. | TRBJ1-2 | TRBV18 | . | CASSPPVAGGLSGYTF | TGTGCCAGCTCACCACCAGTCGCCGGAGGGTTGAGTGGCTACACCTTC
. | TRBJ2-4 | TRBV18 | . | CASSPTSRAKNIQYF | TGTGCCAGCTCACCTACGAGCCGGGCCAAAAACATTCAGTACTTC
TRBD1 | TRBJ1-2 | TRBV28 | . | CASSLTGGNGYTF | TGTGCCAGCAGTTTGACAGGGGGTAACGGCTACACCTTC
. | TRBJ2-7 | TRBV4-3 | . | CASSLRVEQYF | TGCGCCAGCAGTCTCAGGGTCGAGCAGTACTTC
TRBD1 | TRBJ1-3 | TRBV6-1 | . | CASSEDRLSGNTIYF | TGTGCCAGCAGTGAGGACAGGCTCTCTGGAAACACCATATATTTT
TRBD2 | TRBJ2-7 | TRBV11-1 | . | CASRPGRSERGEQYF | TGTGCCAGCAGACCCGGGAGGTCGGAGCGAGGCGAGCAGTACTTC
TRBD1 | TRBJ1-3 | TRBV18 | once | CASSPQMTGAVGNTIYF | TGTGCCAGCTCACCTCAAATGACAGGGGCTGTTGGAAACACCATATATTTT
. | TRBJ2-3 | TRBV30 | . | CAWGPGTDTQYF | TGTGCCTGGGGCCCGGGGACAGATACGCAGTATTTT
TRBD1 | TRBJ2-7 | TRBV30 | . | CAWSGYTGTAYYEQYF | TGTGCCTGGAGTGGATACACCGGGACAGCATACTACGAGCAGTACTTC
. | TRBJ2-5 | TRBV18 | . | CASSPLSQAYQETQYF | TGTGCCAGCTCACCACTATCACAGGCGTACCAAGAGACCCAGTACTTC
TRBD2 | TRBJ2-1 | TRBV6-2/TRBV6-3 | . | CASSRLWRETYNEQFF | TGTGCCAGCAGCAGACTCTGGCGGGAGACCTACAATGAGCAGTTCTTC
. | TRBJ1-4 | TRBV5-1 | . | CASSLTTTNEKLFF | TGCGCCAGCAGCTTGACAACAACTAATGAAAAACTGTTTTTT
. | TRBJ1-5 | TRBV21-1 | . | CASSRRYSNQPQHF | TGTGCCAGCTCCAGGAGGTATAGCAATCAGCCCCAGCATTTT
. | TRBJ2-7 | TRBV5-5 | . | CASSWAEPLAYEQYF | TGTGCCAGCAGCTGGGCCGAGCCCCTTGCCTACGAGCAGTACTTC
. | TRBJ1-4 | TRBV2 | . | CASGELGSRSEKLFF | TGTGCCAGCGGGGAGTTAGGCAGTCGCAGTGAAAAACTGTTTTTT
. | TRBJ2-1 | TRBV9 | . | CASSVEGSGLSFGQFF | TGTGCCAGCAGCGTAGAAGGTAGCGGACTTTCGTTCGGGCAGTTCTTC
. | TRBJ2-1 | TRBV27 | . | CASSFGSSYNEQFF | TGTGCCAGCAGCTTCGGGAGCTCCTACAATGAGCAGTTCTTC
. | TRBJ2-1 | TRBV9 | few | CASSSPLNRGSYNEQFF | TGTGCCAGCAGCTCCCCTCTAAATCGGGGCTCCTACAATGAGCAGTTCTTC
. | TRBJ2-7 | TRBV7-2 | . | CASSLSVVASYEQYF | TGTGCCAGCAGCTTATCTGTGGTAGCTTCCTACGAGCAGTACTTC
TRBD1 | TRBJ1-5 | TRBV15 | . | CATSRDRDRVGQPQHF | TGTGCCACCAGCAGAGATAGGGACAGGGTGGGCCAGCCCCAGCATTTT
TRBD2 | TRBJ2-1 | TRBV4-2 | . | CASSPWTSGRRDNEQFF | TGTGCCAGCAGCCCGTGGACTAGCGGGAGAAGGGACAATGAGCAGTTCTTC
TRBD2 | TRBJ2-1 | TRBV11-2 | . | CASRPTSGRANEQFF | TGTGCCAGCAGACCGACTAGCGGGAGGGCGAATGAGCAGTTCTTC
TRBD2 | TRBJ2-7 | TRBV9 | once | CASSVTERGTYEQYF | TGTGCCAGCAGCGTAACTGAGCGGGGTACCTACGAGCAGTACTTC
TRBD2 | TRBJ2-1 | TRBV20-1 | . | CSASIRLAGNNEQFF | TGCAGTGCTAGTATTCGGCTAGCGGGAAACAATGAGCAGTTCTTC
TRBD2 | TRBJ2-7 | TRBV5-1 | . | CASSSTSGNTYEQYF | TGCGCCAGCAGCTCTACTAGCGGCAACACCTACGAGCAGTACTTC
TRBD1 | TRBJ2-3 | TRBV9 | . | CASSVVTGGRDTQYF | TGTGCCAGCAGCGTAGTAACAGGGGGCAGGGATACGCAGTATTTT
TRBD2 | TRBJ2-3 | TRBV6-5 | . | CASSYRTSDRTDTQYF | TGTGCCAGCAGTTACAGGACTAGCGATCGCACAGATACGCAGTATTTT
. | TRBJ2-5 | TRBV6-2/TRBV6-3 | . | CASSYLTSQETQYF | TGTGCCAGCAGTTACCTGACTTCGCAAGAGACCCAGTACTTC
TRBD2 | TRBJ2-7 | TRBV5-1 | . | CASSLTPLAGAYEQYF | TGCGCCAGCAGCTTAACCCCCCTAGCGGGAGCTTACGAGCAGTACTTC
. | TRBJ1-1 | TRBV28 | . | CASSDLGGWDTEAFF | TGTGCCAGCAGCGATTTGGGGGGATGGGACACTGAAGCTTTCTTT
. | TRBJ1-5 | TRBV25-1 | . | CASSEGGWSNQPQHF | TGTGCCAGCAGTGAGGGGGGTTGGAGCAATCAGCCCCAGCATTTT
TRBD1 | TRBJ1-6 | TRBV6-5 | . | CASYSRGDNSPLHF | TGTGCCAGCTATAGCAGGGGGGATAATTCACCCCTCCACTTT